This T cell receptor (beta chain) was observed in a study of shared clonotypes between healthy human individuals. Using immunoSEQ multiplex PCR, the repertoire was profiled, and TCRdb retains in-frame clones only, with some absent. The sample lists 500,000 to 700,000 clones, 85% to 95% occurring once. CD45RO-negative, CCR7-selected cells formed the naive CD8 fraction, which excluded terminally differentiated effector memory CD45RA+ cells. Sequenced input: naive CD8+ T cells sorted from blood. The source of this sequence is a woman in her 30s in good health.

The CDR3 loop reads CASSLKLKNIQYF. CDR3 DNA sequence: TGTGCCAGCAGCTTAAAGCTCAAAAACATTCAGTACTTC. V usage is TRBV28 and J usage is TRBJ2-4; D gene unclear. Germline V lookup: CDR1 MDHEN, CDR2 SYDVKM. The V end was cut by 6 bases, the J end by 3 bases, with 9 bases between. This CDR3 spans 13 amino acids.